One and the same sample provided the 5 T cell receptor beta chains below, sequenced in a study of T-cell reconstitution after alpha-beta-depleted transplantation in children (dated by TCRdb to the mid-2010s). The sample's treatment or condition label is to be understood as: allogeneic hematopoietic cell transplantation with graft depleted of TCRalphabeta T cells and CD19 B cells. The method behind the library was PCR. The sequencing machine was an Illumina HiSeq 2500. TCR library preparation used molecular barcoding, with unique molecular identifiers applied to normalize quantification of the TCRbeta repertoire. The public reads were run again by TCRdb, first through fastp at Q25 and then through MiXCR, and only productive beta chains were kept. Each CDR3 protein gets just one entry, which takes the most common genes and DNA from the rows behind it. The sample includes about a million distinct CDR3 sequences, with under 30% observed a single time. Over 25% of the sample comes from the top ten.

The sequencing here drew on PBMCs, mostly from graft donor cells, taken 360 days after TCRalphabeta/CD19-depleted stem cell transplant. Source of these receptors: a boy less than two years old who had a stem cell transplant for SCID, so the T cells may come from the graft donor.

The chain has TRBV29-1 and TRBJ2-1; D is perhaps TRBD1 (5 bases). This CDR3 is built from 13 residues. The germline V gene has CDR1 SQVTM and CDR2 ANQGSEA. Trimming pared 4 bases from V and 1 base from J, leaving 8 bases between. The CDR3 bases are TGCAGCGTTGTGGGGCTTTCCTACAATGAGCAGTTCTTC. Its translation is CSVVGLSYNEQFF.

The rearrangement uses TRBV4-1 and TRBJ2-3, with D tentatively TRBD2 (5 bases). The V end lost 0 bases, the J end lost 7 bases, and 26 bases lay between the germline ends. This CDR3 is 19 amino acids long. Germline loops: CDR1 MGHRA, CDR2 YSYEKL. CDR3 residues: CASSQDDPPVLAPQNTQYF. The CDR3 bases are TGCGCCAGCAGCCAAGATGACCCCCCGGTTCTAGCTCCTCAGAATACGCAGTATTTT.

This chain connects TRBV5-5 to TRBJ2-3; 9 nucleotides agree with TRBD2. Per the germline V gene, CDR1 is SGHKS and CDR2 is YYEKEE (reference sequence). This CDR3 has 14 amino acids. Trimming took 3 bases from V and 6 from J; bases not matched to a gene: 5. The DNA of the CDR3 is TGTGCCAGCAGCTCTACCCTAGCGGGGGATACGCAGTATTTT. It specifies CASSSTLAGDTQYF.

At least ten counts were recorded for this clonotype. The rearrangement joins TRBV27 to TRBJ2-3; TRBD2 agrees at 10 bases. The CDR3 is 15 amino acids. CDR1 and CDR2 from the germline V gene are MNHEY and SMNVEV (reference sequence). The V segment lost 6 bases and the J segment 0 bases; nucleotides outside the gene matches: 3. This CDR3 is CASSQLAGSTDTQYF. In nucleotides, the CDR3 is TGTGCCAGCAGCCAACTAGCGGGGAGCACAGATACGCAGTATTTT.

The CDR3 nucleotides are TGCGCCAGCAGCCAAGCGGGTAGCACAGATACGCAGTATTTT. It is translated as CASSQAGSTDTQYF. The chain links TRBV4-3 to TRBJ2-3; D is ambiguous. The CDR3 sequence is 14 residues long. Trimming stripped 1 base from V and 0 bases from J, with 5 bases between. The germline V gene encodes CDR1 LGHNA and CDR2 YSLEER.